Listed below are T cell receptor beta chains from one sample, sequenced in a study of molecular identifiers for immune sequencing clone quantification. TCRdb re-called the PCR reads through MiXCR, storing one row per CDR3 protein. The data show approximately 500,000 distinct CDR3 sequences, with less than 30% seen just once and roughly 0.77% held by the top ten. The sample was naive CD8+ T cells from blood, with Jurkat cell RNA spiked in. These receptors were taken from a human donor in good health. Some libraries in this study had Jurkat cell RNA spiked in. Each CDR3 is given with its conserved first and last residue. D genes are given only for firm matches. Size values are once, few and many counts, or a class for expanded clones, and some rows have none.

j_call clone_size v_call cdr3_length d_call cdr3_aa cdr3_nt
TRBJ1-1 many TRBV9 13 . CASRSREGTEAFF TGTGCCAGCAGGTCCAGGGAAGGGACTGAAGCTTTCTTT
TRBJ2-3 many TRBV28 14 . CASSWGTRTDTQYF TGTGCCAGCAGCTGGGGCACCCGCACAGATACGCAGTATTTT
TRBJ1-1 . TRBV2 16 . CASSEGTRTMNTEALF TGTGCCAGCAGTGAAGGGACACGCACGATGAACACTGAAGCTCTCTTT
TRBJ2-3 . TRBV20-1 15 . CSAQYMQGTTDTQYF TGCAGTGCTCAGTACATGCAGGGGACCACAGATACGCAGTATTTT
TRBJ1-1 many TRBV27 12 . CASSPGGLEAFF TGTGCCAGCAGTCCCGGGGGTTTAGAAGCTTTCTTT
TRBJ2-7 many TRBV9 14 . CASSPTDYYYEQYF TGTGCCAGCAGCCCGACAGACTACTACTACGAGCAGTACTTC
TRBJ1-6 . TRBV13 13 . CASSLERNSPLHF TGTGCCAGCAGCTTAGAACGGAATTCACCCCTCCACTTT
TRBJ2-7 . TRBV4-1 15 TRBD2 CASSQTSVMPYEQYF TGCGCCAGCAGCCAAACTAGCGTCATGCCCTACGAGCAGTACTTC
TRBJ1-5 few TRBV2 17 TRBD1 CASTTVPGQGNYQPQHF TGTGCCAGCACCACCGTGCCGGGACAGGGGAATTATCAGCCCCAGCATTTT
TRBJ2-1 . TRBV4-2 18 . CASSQDPSITGGGGEQFF TGTGCCAGCAGCCAAGACCCATCAATAACGGGGGGCGGGGGTGAGCAGTTCTTC
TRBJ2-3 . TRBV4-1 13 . CASSQYGENTQYF TGCGCCAGCAGCCAATACGGGGAAAATACGCAGTATTTT
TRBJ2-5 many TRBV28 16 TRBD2 CASSSTIAGGPETQYF TGTGCCAGCAGTTCCACGATAGCGGGAGGGCCGGAGACCCAGTACTTC
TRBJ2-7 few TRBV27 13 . CASSLTEGYEQYF TGTGCCAGCAGTTTGACAGAGGGCTACGAGCAGTACTTC
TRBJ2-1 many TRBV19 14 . CASSQGSAAGEQFF TGTGCCAGTAGCCAGGGGTCCGCGGCGGGTGAGCAGTTCTTC
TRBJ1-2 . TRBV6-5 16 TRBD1 CASSYSGTGTNYGYTF TGTGCCAGCAGTTACTCCGGGACAGGGACTAACTATGGCTACACCTTC
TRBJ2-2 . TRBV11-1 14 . CAVGGSTITGELFF TGTGCCGTCGGTGGGTCGACGATCACCGGGGAGCTGTTTTTT
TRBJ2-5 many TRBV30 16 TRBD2 CAWSLTSGGALETQYF TGTGCCTGGAGTCTAACTAGCGGGGGGGCCCTAGAGACCCAGTACTTC
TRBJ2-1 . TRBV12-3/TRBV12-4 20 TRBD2 CASSQPPRTSGRWATGEQFF TGTGCCAGCAGTCAACCCCCTCGGACTAGCGGGAGGTGGGCGACGGGTGAGCAGTTCTTC
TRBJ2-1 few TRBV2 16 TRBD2 CASSGLAGGPYNEQFF TGTGCCAGCAGTGGACTAGCGGGAGGCCCTTACAATGAGCAGTTCTTC
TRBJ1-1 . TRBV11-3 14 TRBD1 CASSPGQGRAEAFF TGTGCCAGCAGCCCCGGACAGGGTCGCGCTGAAGCTTTCTTT
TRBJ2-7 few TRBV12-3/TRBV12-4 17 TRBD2 CASISGGLAGGPHEQYF TGTGCCAGCATCTCGGGGGGTCTGGCGGGAGGGCCCCACGAGCAGTACTTC
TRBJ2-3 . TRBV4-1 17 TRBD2 CASSQDLTGGLTDTQYF TGCGCCAGCAGCCAAGACTTGACGGGAGGCCTCACAGATACGCAGTATTTT
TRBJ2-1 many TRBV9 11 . CASSAENEQFF TGTGCCAGCAGCGCCGAAAATGAGCAGTTCTTC
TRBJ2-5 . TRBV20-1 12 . CSARVGGGSQYF TGCAGTGCTCGTGTTGGCGGAGGGTCCCAGTACTTC
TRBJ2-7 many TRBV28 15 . CASTNPKAMTYEQYF TGTGCCAGCACGAACCCGAAAGCGATGACCTACGAGCAGTACTTC
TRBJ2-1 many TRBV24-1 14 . CATSDTSRAHEQFF TGTGCCACCAGTGATACCTCCAGGGCTCATGAGCAGTTCTTC
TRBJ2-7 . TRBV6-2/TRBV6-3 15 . CASSYYGESSYEQYF TGTGCCAGCAGTTACTACGGGGAAAGCTCCTACGAGCAGTACTTC
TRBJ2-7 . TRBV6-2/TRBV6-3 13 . CASSYSGRVEQYF TGTGCCAGCAGTTACTCAGGCCGGGTCGAGCAGTACTTC
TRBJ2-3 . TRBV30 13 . CAWRSAGTDTRYF TGTGCCTGGAGGTCAGCGGGGACAGATACGCGGTATTTT
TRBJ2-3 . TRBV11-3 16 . CASSPRRGGGTDTRYF TGTGCCAGCAGCCCCCGACGTGGCGGGGGCACAGATACGCGGTATTTT
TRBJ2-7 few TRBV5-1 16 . CASSSGGVLGSYEQYF TGCGCCAGCAGCTCAGGTGGGGTATTGGGTTCCTACGAGCAGTACTTC
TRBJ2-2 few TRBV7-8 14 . CASGTGTSTGELFF TGTGCCAGCGGAACCGGGACGAGCACCGGGGAGCTGTTTTTT
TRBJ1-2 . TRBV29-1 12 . CSVQGGDYGYTF TGCAGCGTCCAGGGAGGCGACTATGGCTACACCTTC
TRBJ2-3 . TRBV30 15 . CAWSIGGLRWDTQYF TGTGCCTGGAGTATTGGGGGCTTAAGGTGGGATACGCAGTATTTT